The clone carrying this T cell receptor (beta chain) was counted once. Assay: immunoSEQ multiplex PCR; the TCRdb copy retains only in-frame clones and omits some. Altogether about 1 million clones are present, 60% to 80% being singletons, with the ten largest covering nearly 1.5%. The data were taken from a study of shared clonotypes between healthy human individuals. The sequence was collected from a man between 18 and 29 years old in good health. What was sequenced was memory CD4+ T cells sorted from blood. Subset meaning: CD45RA-negative fraction.

This CDR3 reads CASSEQGLYDGYTF. The CDR3 DNA reads TGTGCCAGCAGTGAACAGGGCCTTTATGATGGCTACACCTTC. The chain has TRBV6-1 and TRBJ1-2; TRBD1 is a possible D gene (5 bases). Germline V gives CDR1 MNHNS, CDR2 SASEGT. The CDR3 consists of 14 residues. V was pared by 2 bases and J by 6 bases, with 13 bases between.